Here is one TCR beta chain with its context. Its antigen remains unknown. 13 Jbeta primers and 60 Vbeta primers were used for the PCR. Sequenced by immunoSEQ multiplex PCR; TCRdb stores in-frame clones only, minus some. The table shows some 130,000 clones, with 70% to 90% occurring only once. V was pared by 3 bases and J by 1 base, with 4 bases of the junction left unmatched. The CDR3 runs 16 residues. The germline CDR1 and CDR2 sequences are SGDLS and YYNGEE. This entry belongs to a study of cytomegalovirus exposure and HLA in healthy donors. Findings of the study overall: Productive status was seen about 87% or about 30% of the time for most TCR beta V segments in an earlier analysis. Accurate prediction of HLA-A and HLA-B alleles (for most subjects) was reportedly achieved from TCR beta sequences.

The J gene is TRBJ2-5, the V gene TRBV9, with 12 bases that match TRBD2. Sequencing was done on a sample of PBMCs. This clonotype originated in a middle-aged man in good health and CMV-seronegative. For the CDR3, the DNA is TGTGCCAGCAGCGCCAGGACTAGCGGGGTCCAAGAGACCCAGTACTTC. It codes for CASSARTSGVQETQYF. The full variable domain, in which reference TRBV9 and TRBJ2-5 provide the parts outside the CDR3, is DSGVTQTPKHLITATGQRVTLRCSPRSGDLSVYWYQQSLDQGLQFLIQYYNGEERAKGNILERFSAQQFPDLHSELNLSSLELGDSALYFCASSARTSGVQETQYFGPGTRLLVL.